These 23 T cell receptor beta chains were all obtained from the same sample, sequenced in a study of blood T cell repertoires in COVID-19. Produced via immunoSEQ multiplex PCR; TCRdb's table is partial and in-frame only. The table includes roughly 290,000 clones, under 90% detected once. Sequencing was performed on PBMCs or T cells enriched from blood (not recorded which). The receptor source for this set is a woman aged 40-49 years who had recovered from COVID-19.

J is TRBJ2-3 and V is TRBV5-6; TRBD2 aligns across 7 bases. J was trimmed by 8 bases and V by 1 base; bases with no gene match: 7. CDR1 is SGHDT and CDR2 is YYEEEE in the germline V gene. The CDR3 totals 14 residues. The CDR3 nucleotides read TGTGCCAGCAGCTTGAGGAGCAGGGAGGGTACGCAGTATTTT. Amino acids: CASSLRSREGTQYF. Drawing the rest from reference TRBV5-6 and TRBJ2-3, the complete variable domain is DAGVTQSPTHLIKTRGQQVTLRCSPKSGHDTVSWYQQALGQGPQFIFQYYEEEERQRGNFPDRFSGHQFPNYSSELNVNALLLGDSALYLCASSLRSREGTQYFGPGTRLTVL.

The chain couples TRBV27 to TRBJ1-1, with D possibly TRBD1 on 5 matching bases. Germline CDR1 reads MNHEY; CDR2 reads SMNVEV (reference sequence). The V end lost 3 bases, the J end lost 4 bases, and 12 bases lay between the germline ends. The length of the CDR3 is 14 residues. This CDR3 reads CASSFVGRGTEAFF. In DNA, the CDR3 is TGTGCCAGCAGTTTTGTGGGTAGGGGCACTGAAGCTTTCTTT.

The CDR3 is CATSRDLGEKLFF. DNA of the CDR3: TGTGCCACCAGCAGAGATCTAGGCGAAAAACTGTTTTTT. J is TRBJ1-4 and V is TRBV15; no clear D. V was trimmed by 0 bases and J by 8 bases, leaving 7 bases between them. Per the germline V gene, CDR1 is LNHNV and CDR2 is YYDKDF (reference sequence). The CDR3 consists of 13 residues.

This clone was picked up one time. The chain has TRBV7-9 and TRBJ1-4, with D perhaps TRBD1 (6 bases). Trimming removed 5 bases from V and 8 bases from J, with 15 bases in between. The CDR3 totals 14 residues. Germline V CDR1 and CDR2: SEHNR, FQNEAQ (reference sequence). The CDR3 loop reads CASSPGGAWEKLFF. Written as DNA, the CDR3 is TGTGCCAGCAGCCCCGGGGGGGCCTGGGAAAAACTGTTTTTT.

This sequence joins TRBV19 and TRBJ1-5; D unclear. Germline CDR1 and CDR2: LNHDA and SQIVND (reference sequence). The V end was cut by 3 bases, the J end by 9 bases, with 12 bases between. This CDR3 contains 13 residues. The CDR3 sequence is CASSILGAGPQHF. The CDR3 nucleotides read TGTGCCAGTAGTATTCTGGGCGCGGGGCCCCAGCATTTT.

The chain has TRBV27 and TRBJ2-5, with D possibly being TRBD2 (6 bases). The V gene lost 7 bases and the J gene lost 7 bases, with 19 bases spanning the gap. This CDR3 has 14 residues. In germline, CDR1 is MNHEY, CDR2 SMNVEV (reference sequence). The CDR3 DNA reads TGTGCCAGCACATTTACGGGTAACGGGGGGACCCAGTACTTC. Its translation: CASTFTGNGGTQYF.

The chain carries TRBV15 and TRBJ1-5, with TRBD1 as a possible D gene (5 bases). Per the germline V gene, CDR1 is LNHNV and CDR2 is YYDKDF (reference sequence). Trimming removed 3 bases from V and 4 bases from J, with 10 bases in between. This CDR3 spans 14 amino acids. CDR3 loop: CATSRWGDNQPQHF. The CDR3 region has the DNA TGTGCCACCAGCAGGTGGGGGGATAATCAGCCCCAGCATTTT.

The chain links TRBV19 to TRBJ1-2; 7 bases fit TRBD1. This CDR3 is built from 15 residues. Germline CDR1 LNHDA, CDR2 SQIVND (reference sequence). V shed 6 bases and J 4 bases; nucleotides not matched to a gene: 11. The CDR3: CASSAGDRPTYGYTF. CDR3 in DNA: TGTGCCAGTAGCGCCGGGGACAGACCGACCTATGGCTACACCTTC.

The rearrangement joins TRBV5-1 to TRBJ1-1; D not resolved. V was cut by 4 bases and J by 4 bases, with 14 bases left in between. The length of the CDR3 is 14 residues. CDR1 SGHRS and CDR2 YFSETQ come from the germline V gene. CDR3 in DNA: TGCGCCAGCAGCAAAGAGCCCTCCGGCACTGAAGCTTTCTTT. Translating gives CASSKEPSGTEAFF.

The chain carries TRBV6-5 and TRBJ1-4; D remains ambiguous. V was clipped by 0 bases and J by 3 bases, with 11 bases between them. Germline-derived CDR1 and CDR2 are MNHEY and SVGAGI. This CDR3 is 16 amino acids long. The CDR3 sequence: CASSYSLRVSNEKLFF. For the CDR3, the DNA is TGTGCCAGCAGTTACTCGCTGAGGGTCTCTAATGAAAAACTGTTTTTT.

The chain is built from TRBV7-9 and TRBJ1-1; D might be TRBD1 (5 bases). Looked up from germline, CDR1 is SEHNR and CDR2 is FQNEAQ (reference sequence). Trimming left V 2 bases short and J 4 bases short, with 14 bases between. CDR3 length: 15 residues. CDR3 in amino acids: CASSLSVFGGTEAFF. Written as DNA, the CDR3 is TGTGCCAGCAGCTTAAGTGTGTTCGGGGGCACTGAAGCTTTCTTT.

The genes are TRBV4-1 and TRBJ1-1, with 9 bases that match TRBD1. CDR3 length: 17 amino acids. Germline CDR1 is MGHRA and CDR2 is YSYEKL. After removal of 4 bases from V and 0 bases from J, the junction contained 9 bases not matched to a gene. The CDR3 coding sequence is TGCGCCAGCAGCCCCAGTCCCGGGACAGGGATGAACACTGAAGCTTTCTTT. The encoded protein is CASSPSPGTGMNTEAFF.

The CDR3 protein is CAWMRQGRIGGNTIYF. CDR3 DNA sequence: TGTGCCTGGATGCGACAGGGGCGGATCGGGGGAAACACCATATATTTT. The rearrangement joins TRBV30 to TRBJ1-3, with 8 bases fitting TRBD1. CDR3 length equals 16 residues. Germline CDR1 and CDR2: GTSNPN and SVGIG (reference sequence). V was clipped by 4 bases and J by 4 bases; unmatched bases: 12. The full variable domain, with the rest looked up from reference TRBV30 and TRBJ1-3, is SQTIHQWPATLVQPVGSPLSLECTVEGTSNPNLYWYRQAAGRGLQLLFYSVGIGQISSEVPQNLSASRPQDRQFILSSKKLLLSDSGFYLCAWMRQGRIGGNTIYFGEGSWLTVV.

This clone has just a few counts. The CDR3: CASSNYREGADTQYF. The CDR3 DNA is TGTGCCAGCAGCAACTACAGGGAAGGAGCAGATACGCAGTATTTT. The chain has TRBV11-2 and TRBJ2-3; possible D gene TRBD1, 6 bases. In germline, CDR1 is SGHAT, CDR2 FQNNGV. The CDR3 contains 15 residues. With 5 bases removed from V and 4 bases from J, the gap between germline ends came to 16 bases.

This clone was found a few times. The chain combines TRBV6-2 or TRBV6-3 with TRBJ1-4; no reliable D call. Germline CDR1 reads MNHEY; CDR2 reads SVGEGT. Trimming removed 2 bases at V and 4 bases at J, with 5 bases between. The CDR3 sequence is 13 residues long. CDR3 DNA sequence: TGTGCCAGCAGTTACGAGAATAATGAAAAACTGTTTTTT. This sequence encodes CASSYENNEKLFF.

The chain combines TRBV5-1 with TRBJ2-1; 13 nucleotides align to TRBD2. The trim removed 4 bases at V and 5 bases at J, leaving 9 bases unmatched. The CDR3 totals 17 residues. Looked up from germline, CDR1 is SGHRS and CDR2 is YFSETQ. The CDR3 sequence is CASSPKYGLAGDNEQFF. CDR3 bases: TGCGCCAGCAGCCCAAAATATGGACTAGCGGGGGACAATGAGCAGTTCTTC.

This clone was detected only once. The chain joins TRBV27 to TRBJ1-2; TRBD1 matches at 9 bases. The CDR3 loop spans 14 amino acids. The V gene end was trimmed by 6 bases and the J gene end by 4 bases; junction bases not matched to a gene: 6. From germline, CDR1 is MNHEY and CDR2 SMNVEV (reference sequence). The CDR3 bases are TGTGCCAGCAGGCGGACAGGGGAAGGCTATGGCTACACCTTC. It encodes CASRRTGEGYGYTF.

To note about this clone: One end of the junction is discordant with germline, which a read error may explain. CDR3 DNA sequence: TGTGTCAGCAGCTTAGATCGAGGCAACTATGGCTACACCTTC. Its protein is CVSSLDRGNYGYTF. The chain employs TRBV11-2 and TRBJ1-2; D is ambiguous. This CDR3 has 14 amino acids. Germline V CDR1 and CDR2: SGHAT, FQNNGV.

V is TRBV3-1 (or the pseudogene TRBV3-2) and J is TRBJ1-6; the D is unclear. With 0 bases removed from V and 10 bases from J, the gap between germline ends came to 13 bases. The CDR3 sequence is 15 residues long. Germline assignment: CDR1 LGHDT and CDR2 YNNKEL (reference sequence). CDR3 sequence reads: CASSQEAGSRSPLHF. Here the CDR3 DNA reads TGTGCCAGCAGCCAAGAGGCAGGTTCTCGATCACCCCTCCACTTT.

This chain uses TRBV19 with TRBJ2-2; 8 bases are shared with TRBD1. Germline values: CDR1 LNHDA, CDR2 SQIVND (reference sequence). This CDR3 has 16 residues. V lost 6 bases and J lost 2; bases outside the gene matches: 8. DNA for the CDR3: TGTGCCAGTAGCCCTCGGACAGGGTTAAACACCGGGGAGCTGTTTTTT. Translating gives CASSPRTGLNTGELFF.

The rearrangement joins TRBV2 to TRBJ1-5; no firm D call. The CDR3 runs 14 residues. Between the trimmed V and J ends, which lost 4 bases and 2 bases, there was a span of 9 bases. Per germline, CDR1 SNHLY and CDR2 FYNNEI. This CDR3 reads CASSAGLGNQPQHF. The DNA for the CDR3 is TGTGCCAGCAGTGCCGGTTTGGGCAATCAGCCCCAGCATTTT.

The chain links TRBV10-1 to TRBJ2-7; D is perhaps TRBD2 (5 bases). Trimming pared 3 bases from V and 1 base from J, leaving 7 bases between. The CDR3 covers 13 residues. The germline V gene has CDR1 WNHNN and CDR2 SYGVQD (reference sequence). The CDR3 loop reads CASSESGSYEQYF. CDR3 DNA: TGCGCCAGCAGTGAATCGGGGTCCTACGAGCAGTACTTC.

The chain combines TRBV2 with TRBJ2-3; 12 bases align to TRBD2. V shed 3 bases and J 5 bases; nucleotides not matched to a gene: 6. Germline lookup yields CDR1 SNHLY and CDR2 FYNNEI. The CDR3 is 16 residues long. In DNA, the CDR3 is TGTGCCAGCAGTGAGTCTAGCGGGGGGGGCCTAGATACGCAGTATTTT. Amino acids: CASSESSGGGLDTQYF.